This TCR beta chain was observed in a study of blood T cell repertoires in COVID-19. Study as a whole: Samples of COVID-19 (acute and convalescent) were obtained from the United States, Italy and Spain.

Repertoires were generated with immunoSEQ multiplex PCR, while TCRdb's copy carries only in-frame clones and drops some. The sample yields a few hundred thousand clones, around 86% seen once. Participants came from some 23 US areas, aged about 18 to 89 years. Participants were placed into cohorts based on the clinical history they reported. Donors in Cohort 3 who had recovered were those with two negative PCRs, healthcare professional clearance, or resolution of their symptoms. Input material: PBMCs or T cells enriched from blood (not recorded which). The clonotype was recovered from a woman between 45 and 65 years old who had recovered from COVID-19.

The CDR3 nucleotides read TGTGCCAGTCAAACGCCAGGGGCCGTAATCGGCTACACCTTC. This translates into CASQTPGAVIGYTF. The V gene is TRBV19, the J gene TRBJ1-2, with a tentative D call TRBD1 (6 bases). The germline gives CDR1 LNHDA, CDR2 SQIVND (reference sequence). The V and J ends lost 8 bases and 8 bases respectively, with 21 bases between them. This CDR3 is built from 14 residues. The variable domain in full, completed from reference TRBV19 and TRBJ1-2, reads DGGITQSPKYLFRKEGQNVTLSCEQNLNHDAMYWYRQDPGQGLRLIYYSQIVNDFQKGDIAEGYSVSREKKESFPLTVTSAQKNPTAFYLCASQTPGAVIGYTFGSGTRLTVV.